This TCR beta chain was sequenced during a study of CD8 T cells in Susac syndrome. Study outcomes and limitations: The study recognized that its TCR sequencing and HLA analysis covered a relatively small number of individuals.

About this clonotype: Its antigen remains unknown.

CD8+ and CD4+ T cells taken from blood had their TCR beta sequenced. Controls were drawn from healthy donors and were matched for age and sex. Isolation of CD8+ and CD4+ T cells was performed negatively, whereas enrichment of TEMRA cells was done by FACS. RNA amounts of 0.5 to 1 ug underwent reverse transcription with random hexamers. TCRdb independently ran MiXCR on the immunoSEQ multiplex PCR reads; one entry per CDR3 protein. Of around 190,000 distinct CDR3 sequences listed, 93% are singletons. The TCR was taken from a human donor in good health. Source material: CD4+ T cells from PBMCs.

The CDR3 nucleotides read TGCGCCAGCAGCTGGGCAGGGGGCTGGACAGATACGCAGTATTTT. Residues: CASSWAGGWTDTQYF. This chain links TRBV5-1 with TRBJ2-3; TRBD1 aligns across 8 bases. The germline V gene encodes CDR1 SGHRS and CDR2 YFSETQ. CDR3 length: 15 residues. V was pared by 3 bases and J by 3 bases, with 6 bases of the junction left unmatched.